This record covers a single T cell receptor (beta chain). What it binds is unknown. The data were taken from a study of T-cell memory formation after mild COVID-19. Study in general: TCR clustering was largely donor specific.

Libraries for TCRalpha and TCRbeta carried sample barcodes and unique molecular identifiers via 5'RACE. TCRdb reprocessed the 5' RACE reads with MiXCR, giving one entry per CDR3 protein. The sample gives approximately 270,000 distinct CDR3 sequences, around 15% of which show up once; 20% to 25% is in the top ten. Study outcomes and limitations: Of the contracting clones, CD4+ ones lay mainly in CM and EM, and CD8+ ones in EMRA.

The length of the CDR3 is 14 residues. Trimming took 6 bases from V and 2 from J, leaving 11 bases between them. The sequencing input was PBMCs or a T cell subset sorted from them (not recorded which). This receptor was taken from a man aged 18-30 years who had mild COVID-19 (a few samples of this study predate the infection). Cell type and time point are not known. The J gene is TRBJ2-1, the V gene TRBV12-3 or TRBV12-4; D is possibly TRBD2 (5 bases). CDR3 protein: CASSAGVPYNEQFF. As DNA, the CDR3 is TGTGCCAGCAGCGCCGGGGTCCCCTACAATGAGCAGTTCTTC.